Each of the 18 T cell receptor beta chains below was sequenced from the same sample in a study of blood T cell repertoires in COVID-19. TCRdb keeps only in-frame clones here, not all; method: immunoSEQ multiplex PCR. The table has approximately 270,000 clones, nearly 90% seen once. Sequenced input: peripheral blood. All receptors come from a man aged 18 to 30 with active or convalescent COVID-19.

The rearrangement uses TRBV24-1 and TRBJ2-1; 7 nucleotides align to TRBD1. The V gene's germline CDR1 is KGHDR and CDR2 SFDVKD. The CDR3 loop spans 12 amino acids. The J segment lost 10 bases and the V segment lost 4 bases, leaving 3 bases of the junction unmatched. CDR3 in amino acids: CATSETGYEQFF. The CDR3 bases are TGTGCCACCAGTGAGACAGGGTACGAGCAGTTCTTC.

The genes are TRBV7-3 and TRBJ2-1, with a tentative D call TRBD1 (5 bases). This CDR3 has 14 amino acids. Per the germline V gene, CDR1 is SGHTA and CDR2 is FQGTGA. V was pared by 3 bases and J by 9 bases, with 15 bases between. The CDR3 sequence is CASSFSRVQGEQFF. CDR3 DNA sequence: TGTGCCAGCAGCTTTTCCCGCGTGCAGGGTGAGCAGTTCTTC.

The rearrangement joins TRBV7-3 to TRBJ2-7; TRBD2 matches at 7 bases. CDR1 SGHTA and CDR2 FQGTGA come from the germline V gene. V shed 2 bases and J 7 bases; nucleotides not matched to a gene: 11. This CDR3 contains 15 residues. CDR3 in amino acids: CASSLEGGVPGEQYF. CDR3 nucleotide sequence: TGTGCCAGCAGCTTAGAGGGAGGGGTCCCTGGGGAGCAGTACTTC.

The CDR3 DNA reads TGTGCCAGCAGCCAGATAGGGGGGACAGGGGCCTACGAGCAGTACTTC. Translating it yields CASSQIGGTGAYEQYF. V and J are TRBV9 and TRBJ2-7; 10 bases match TRBD1. Looked up from germline, CDR1 is SGDLS and CDR2 is YYNGEE. V was clipped by 4 bases and J by 2 bases; unmatched bases: 9. The CDR3 runs 16 residues.

The chain joins TRBV9 to TRBJ2-1; TRBD2 matches 10 bases. V shed 3 bases, J shed 4 bases, and the junction held 4 bases outside the gene matches. The CDR3 contains 15 residues. CDR1 and CDR2 from the germline V gene are SGDLS and YYNGEE. The CDR3 is CASSASGGAYNEQFF. For the CDR3, the DNA is TGTGCCAGCAGCGCCAGCGGGGGGGCTTACAATGAGCAGTTCTTC.

The chain is built from TRBV18 and TRBJ2-1; D ambiguous. Germline loops: CDR1 KGHSH, CDR2 LQKENI. Trimming took off 4 bases at V and 3 bases at J, with 10 bases between the two ends. The CDR3 has 14 amino acids. The CDR3: CASSLTRNYNEQFF. DNA for the CDR3: TGTGCCAGCTCACTCACAAGAAACTACAATGAGCAGTTCTTC. The variable domain in full, with the rest retrieved from reference TRBV18 and TRBJ2-1, is NAGVMQNPRHLVRRRGQEARLRCSPMKGHSHVYWYRQLPEEGLKFMVYLQKENIIDESGMPKERFSAEFPKEGPSILRIQQVVRGDSAAYFCASSLTRNYNEQFFGPGTRLTVL.

The chain links TRBV7-2 to TRBJ2-1; 9 nucleotides match TRBD2. Germline CDR1 SGHTA, CDR2 FQGNSA. CDR3 length: 14 amino acids. V lost 1 base and J lost 8; bases outside the gene matches: 3. For the CDR3, the DNA is TGTGCCAGCAGCTTAGTAGCGGGAGCGGATGAGCAGTTCTTC. This codes for CASSLVAGADEQFF.

The V call is TRBV19, the J call TRBJ2-3; TRBD2 might be the D (5 bases). From germline, CDR1 is LNHDA and CDR2 SQIVND (reference sequence). V was clipped by 3 bases and J by 4 bases, with 20 bases between them. The CDR3 runs 17 residues. This CDR3 is CASSISGIRGGADTQYF. In DNA, the CDR3 is TGTGCCAGTAGTATCTCGGGGATTAGAGGAGGAGCAGATACGCAGTATTTT. Variable domain in full (rest from reference TRBV19 and TRBJ2-3): DGGITQSPKYLFRKEGQNVTLSCEQNLNHDAMYWYRQDPGQGLRLIYYSQIVNDFQKGDIAEGYSVSREKKESFPLTVTSAQKNPTAFYLCASSISGIRGGADTQYFGPGTRLTVL.

The CDR3 spells CATSDPITSASGNEQFF. The CDR3 nucleotides are TGTGCCACCAGTGACCCGATTACCTCGGCGAGCGGCAATGAGCAGTTCTTC. The chain uses TRBV24-1 and TRBJ2-1; the D gene is possibly TRBD2 (5 bases). Germline assignment: CDR1 KGHDR and CDR2 SFDVKD. The CDR3 covers 17 residues. Trimming took off 4 bases at V and 6 bases at J, with 21 bases between the two ends.

The CDR3 DNA reads TGTGCCAGCAGCGGAGTAGTCGGGGAGGGTCATGGCTACACCTTC. Translated: CASSGVVGEGHGYTF. The chain couples TRBV9 to TRBJ1-2; no clear D gene. Germline V gene data show CDR1 as SGDLS and CDR2 as YYNGEE. V was cut by 3 bases and J by 6 bases, with 18 bases left in between. This CDR3 region has 15 residues. The variable domain in full, completed from reference TRBV9 and TRBJ1-2, reads DSGVTQTPKHLITATGQRVTLRCSPRSGDLSVYWYQQSLDQGLQFLIQYYNGEERAKGNILERFSAQQFPDLHSELNLSSLELGDSALYFCASSGVVGEGHGYTFGSGTRLTVV.

The chain joins TRBV2 to TRBJ1-4, with TRBD1 matching over 7 bases. Looked up from germline, CDR1 is SNHLY and CDR2 is FYNNEI. This CDR3 has 15 residues. With 6 bases clipped from V and 0 bases from J, the junction kept 4 bases outside the gene matches. CDR3 region: CASRSDRATNEKLFF. CDR3 bases: TGTGCCAGCAGGTCCGACAGGGCAACTAATGAAAAACTGTTTTTT.

The genes are TRBV27 and TRBJ2-7; 16 bases are a match to TRBD2. The CDR3 is 16 amino acids. The V gene end was trimmed by 5 bases and the J gene end by 2 bases; junction bases not matched to a gene: 3. Looked up from germline, CDR1 is MNHEY and CDR2 is SMNVEV (reference sequence). This chain's CDR3 is CASSTGLAGGTYEQYF. DNA of the CDR3: TGTGCCAGCAGTACGGGACTAGCGGGAGGGACCTACGAGCAGTACTTC.

Written as DNA, the CDR3 is TGTGCCAGCAGAAGGGACTGGCGGGACACAGATACGCAGTATTTT. It specifies CASRRDWRDTDTQYF. V usage is TRBV7-8 and J usage is TRBJ2-3, with D possibly being TRBD2 (6 bases). This CDR3 is 15 amino acids long. Deletions cut 6 bases from V and 2 bases from J, with 15 bases between. Per germline, CDR1 SGHVS and CDR2 FQNEAQ.

The chain uses TRBV25-1 and TRBJ2-7, with 12 bases matching TRBD2. J lost 4 bases, V lost 3 bases, and 10 bases had no gene match. Germline CDR1 reads MGHDK; CDR2 reads SYGVNS. The CDR3 extends over 17 amino acids. The CDR3 is CASSDWGWTSGVYEQYF. The DNA of the CDR3 is TGTGCCAGCAGTGATTGGGGATGGACTAGCGGGGTGTACGAGCAGTACTTC.

The genes are TRBV7-3 and TRBJ2-3, with 7 bases matching TRBD2. The CDR3 has 14 residues. Germline values: CDR1 SGHTA, CDR2 FQGTGA. V was clipped by 8 bases and J by 3 bases; unmatched bases: 8. CDR3 in DNA: TGTGCCAGCGCACGGGGAGCGGGAACAGATACGCAGTATTTT. It codes for CASARGAGTDTQYF.

In its sample, this clone was seen once. The V gene is TRBV15, the J gene TRBJ2-7; the D gene is possibly TRBD2 (5 bases). Germline CDR1 is LNHNV and CDR2 is YYDKDF (reference sequence). This CDR3 region has 17 residues. Between the trimmed V and J ends, which lost 0 bases and 5 bases, there was a span of 20 bases. The chain's CDR3 is CATSREQQVGSGDEQYF. As DNA, the CDR3 is TGTGCCACCAGCAGAGAGCAGCAAGTAGGGTCCGGGGACGAGCAGTACTTC.

In this sample, this clone turned up once. The chain couples TRBV28 to TRBJ2-7, with a tentative D call TRBD1 (6 bases). Trimming removed 3 bases from V and 5 bases from J, with 14 bases in between. Looked up from germline, CDR1 is MDHEN and CDR2 is SYDVKM. The CDR3 runs to 14 residues. The CDR3 region has the DNA TGTGCCAGCAGTTTTACAGGGCCAAGGGACGAGCAGTACTTC. Its translation: CASSFTGPRDEQYF.

The chain uses TRBV29-1 and TRBJ1-1; 7 nucleotides line up with TRBD1. This CDR3 is 13 amino acids long. Unmatched junction bases numbered 3, after V lost 1 base and J lost 4 bases. Germline CDR1 SQVTM, CDR2 ANQGSEA. CDR3 coding DNA: TGCAGCGTTGAAGCTGGGACAGCCACTGAAGCTTTCTTT. This translates into CSVEAGTATEAFF.